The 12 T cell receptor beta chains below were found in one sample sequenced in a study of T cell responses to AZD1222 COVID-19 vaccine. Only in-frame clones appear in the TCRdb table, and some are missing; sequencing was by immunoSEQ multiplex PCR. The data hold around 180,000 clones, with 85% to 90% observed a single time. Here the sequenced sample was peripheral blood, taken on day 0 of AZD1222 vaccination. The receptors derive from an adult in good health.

CDR3 sequence reads: CASSYGAGGPETQYF. The CDR3 nucleotides are TGTGCCAGCAGTTACGGAGCGGGAGGGCCGGAGACCCAGTACTTC. This chain connects TRBV6-5 to TRBJ2-5; TRBD2 agrees at 10 bases. Trimming removed 2 bases from V and 5 bases from J; junction bases left unmatched: 5. CDR1 MNHEY and CDR2 SVGAGI come from the germline V gene. The CDR3 extends over 15 amino acids.

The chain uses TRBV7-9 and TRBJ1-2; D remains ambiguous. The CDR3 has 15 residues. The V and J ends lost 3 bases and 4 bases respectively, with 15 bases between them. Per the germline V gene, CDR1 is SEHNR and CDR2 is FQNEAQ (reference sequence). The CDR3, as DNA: TGTGCCAGCAGCTTGACGGGCAGCCGGGGCTATGGCTACACCTTC. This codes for CASSLTGSRGYGYTF.

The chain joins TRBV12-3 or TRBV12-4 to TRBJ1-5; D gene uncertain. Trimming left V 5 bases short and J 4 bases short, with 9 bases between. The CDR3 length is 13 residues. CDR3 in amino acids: CASSVAGNQPQHF. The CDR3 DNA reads TGTGCCAGCAGTGTGGCGGGGAATCAGCCCCAGCATTTT.

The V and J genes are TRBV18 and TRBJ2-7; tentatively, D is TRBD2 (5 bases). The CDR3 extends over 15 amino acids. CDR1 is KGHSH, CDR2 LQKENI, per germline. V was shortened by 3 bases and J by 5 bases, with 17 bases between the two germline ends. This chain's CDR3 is CASSPDVRGRNEQYF. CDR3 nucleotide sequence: TGTGCCAGCTCACCCGACGTTCGGGGTCGCAACGAGCAGTACTTC.

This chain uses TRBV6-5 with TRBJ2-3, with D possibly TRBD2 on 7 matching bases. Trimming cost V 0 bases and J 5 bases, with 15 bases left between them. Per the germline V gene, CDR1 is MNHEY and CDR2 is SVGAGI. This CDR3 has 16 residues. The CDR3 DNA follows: TGTGCCAGCAGTTACTCGGTTGGGGGGGCTGAAGATACGCAGTATTTT. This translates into CASSYSVGGAEDTQYF.

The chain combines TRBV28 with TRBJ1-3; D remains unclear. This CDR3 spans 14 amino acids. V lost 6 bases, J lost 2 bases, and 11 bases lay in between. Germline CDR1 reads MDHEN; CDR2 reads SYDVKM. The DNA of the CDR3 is TGTGCCAGCAGCCCTGAAGGAGCTGGAAACACCATATATTTT. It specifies CASSPEGAGNTIYF.

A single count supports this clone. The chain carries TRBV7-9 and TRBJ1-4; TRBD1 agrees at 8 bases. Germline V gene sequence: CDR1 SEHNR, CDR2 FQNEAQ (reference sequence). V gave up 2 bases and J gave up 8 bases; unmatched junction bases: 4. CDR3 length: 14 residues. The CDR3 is CASSLMTGDEKLFF. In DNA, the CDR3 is TGTGCCAGCAGCTTAATGACAGGGGACGAAAAACTGTTTTTT.

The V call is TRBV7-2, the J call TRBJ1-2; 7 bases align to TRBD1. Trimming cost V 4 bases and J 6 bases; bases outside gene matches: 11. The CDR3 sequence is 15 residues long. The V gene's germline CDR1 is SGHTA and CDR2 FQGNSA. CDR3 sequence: CASSSYRDSGDGYTF. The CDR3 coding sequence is TGTGCCAGCAGCTCCTACCGGGACAGCGGCGATGGCTACACCTTC.

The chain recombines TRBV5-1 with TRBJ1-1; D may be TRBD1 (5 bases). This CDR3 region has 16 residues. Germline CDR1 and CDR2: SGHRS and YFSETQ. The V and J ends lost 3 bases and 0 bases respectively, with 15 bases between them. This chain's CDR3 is CASSSRRGVVNTEAFF. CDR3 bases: TGCGCCAGCAGCTCTAGACGGGGGGTTGTGAACACTGAAGCTTTCTTT.

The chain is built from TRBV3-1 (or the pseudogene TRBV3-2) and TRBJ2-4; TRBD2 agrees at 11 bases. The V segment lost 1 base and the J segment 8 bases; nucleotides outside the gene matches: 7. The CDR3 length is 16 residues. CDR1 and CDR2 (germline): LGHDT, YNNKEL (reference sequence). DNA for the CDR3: TGTGCCAGCAGCCAAGTACTAGCGGGAGATGATCACATTCAGTACTTC. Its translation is CASSQVLAGDDHIQYF.

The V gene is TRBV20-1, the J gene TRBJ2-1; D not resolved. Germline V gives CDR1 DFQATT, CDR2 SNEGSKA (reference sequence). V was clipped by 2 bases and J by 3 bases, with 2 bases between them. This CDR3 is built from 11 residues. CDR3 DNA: TGCAGTGCTAGAAACTACAATGAGCAGTTCTTC. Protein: CSARNYNEQFF.

For the CDR3, the DNA is TGTGCCAGCAGCCCTAACCGACAGGGCTGGGGCGAAAAACTGTTTTTT. As protein: CASSPNRQGWGEKLFF. The chain uses TRBV7-2 and TRBJ1-4; 7 nucleotides align to TRBD1. The trim removed 5 bases at V and 8 bases at J, leaving 14 bases unmatched. This CDR3 has 16 amino acids. From germline, CDR1 is SGHTA and CDR2 FQGNSA.